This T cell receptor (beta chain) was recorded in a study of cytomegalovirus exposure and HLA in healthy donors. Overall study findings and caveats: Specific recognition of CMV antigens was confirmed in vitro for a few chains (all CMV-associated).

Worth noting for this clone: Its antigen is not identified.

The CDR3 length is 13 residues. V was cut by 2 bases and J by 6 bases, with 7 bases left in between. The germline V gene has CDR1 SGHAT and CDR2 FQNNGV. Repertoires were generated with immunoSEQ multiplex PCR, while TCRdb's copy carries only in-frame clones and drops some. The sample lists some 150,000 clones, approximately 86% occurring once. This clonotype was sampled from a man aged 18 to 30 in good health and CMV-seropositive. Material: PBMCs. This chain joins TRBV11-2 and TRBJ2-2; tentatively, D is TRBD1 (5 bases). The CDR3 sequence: CASSLLGPGELFF. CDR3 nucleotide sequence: TGTGCCAGCAGCTTACTGGGGCCCGGGGAGCTGTTTTTT.